These T cell receptor beta chains were read from a single sample in a study of T cell responses to AZD1222 COVID-19 vaccine. Sequencing was performed with immunoSEQ multiplex PCR; in TCRdb, only in-frame clones are kept and a portion is missing. Of nearly 90,000 clones in the sample, 88% were seen once. The starting material was peripheral blood, obtained on day 0 of MenACWY control vaccination. The receptor set was obtained from an adult in good health. CDR3s include the opening cysteine and the closing phenylalanine or tryptophan. D genes are given only for firm matches. Some rows mark clone size as missing; the rest say once, few, many or name a class of expanded clone.

size: -
D: -
J: TRBJ1-2
V: TRBV6-5
CDR3: CASSYSVGGLGYGYTF
DNA: TGTGCCAGCAGTTACTCCGTAGGGGGGCTGGGCTATGGCTACACCTTC

size: -
D: -
J: TRBJ1-4
V: TRBV24-1
CDR3: CATSDPDGEEKLFF
DNA: TGTGCCACCAGTGACCCCGACGGAGAGGAAAAACTGTTTTTT

size: -
D: TRBD1
J: TRBJ1-1
V: TRBV7-9
CDR3: CASSFLQGMNTEAFF
DNA: TGTGCCAGCAGCTTCTTACAGGGGATGAACACTGAAGCTTTCTTT

size: -
D: -
J: TRBJ2-1
V: TRBV11-3
CDR3: CASSPGMSLNNEQFF
DNA: TGTGCCAGCAGCCCTGGGATGTCCTTAAACAATGAGCAGTTCTTC

size: -
D: -
J: TRBJ2-1
V: TRBV27
CDR3: CASSAWAGRPNEQFF
DNA: TGTGCCAGCAGTGCCTGGGCAGGGCGTCCCAATGAGCAGTTCTTC

size: once
D: TRBD1
J: TRBJ2-7
V: TRBV30
CDR3: CAWSSSRGIYEQYF
DNA: TGTGCCTGGAGTTCATCCAGGGGGATCTACGAGCAGTACTTC

size: -
D: -
J: TRBJ1-5
V: TRBV6-2/TRBV6-3
CDR3: CASSYGGDYSNQPQHF
DNA: TGTGCCAGCAGTTACGGCGGGGACTATAGCAATCAGCCCCAGCATTTT

size: few
D: -
J: TRBJ1-6
V: TRBV28
CDR3: CASIQSSYNSPLHF
DNA: TGTGCCAGCATACAGAGCTCCTATAATTCACCCCTCCACTTT

size: -
D: -
J: TRBJ2-3
V: TRBV10-3
CDR3: CAISPMGTDTQYF
DNA: TGTGCCATCAGTCCGATGGGCACAGATACGCAGTATTTT

size: few
D: TRBD1
J: TRBJ1-2
V: TRBV4-3
CDR3: CASSQGQGGYGYTF
DNA: TGCGCCAGCAGCCAAGGACAGGGCGGCTATGGCTACACCTTC

size: -
D: -
J: TRBJ2-7
V: TRBV4-3
CDR3: CASSLGRSSYEQYF
DNA: TGCGCCAGCAGCCTCGGGAGAAGCTCCTACGAGCAGTACTTC

size: -
D: -
J: TRBJ1-1
V: TRBV29-1
CDR3: CSVEDLYSEDTEAFF
DNA: TGCAGCGTTGAAGATCTTTATTCAGAGGACACTGAAGCTTTCTTT

size: -
D: -
J: TRBJ2-7
V: TRBV6-5
CDR3: CATSVDSPYEQYF
DNA: TGTGCCACTAGCGTCGACAGTCCCTACGAGCAGTACTTC

size: -
D: -
J: TRBJ2-7
V: TRBV7-9
CDR3: CASSLGRGYEQYF
DNA: TGTGCCAGCAGCTTAGGCAGGGGTTACGAGCAGTACTTC

size: once
D: -
J: TRBJ1-3
V: TRBV7-2
CDR3: CASSGGSRGNTIYF
DNA: TGTGCCAGCAGCGGAGGGAGCAGAGGAAACACCATATATTTT

size: -
D: -
J: TRBJ1-4
V: TRBV15
CDR3: CATSRGTVGEKLFF
DNA: TGTGCCACCAGCCGAGGTACAGTAGGTGAAAAACTGTTTTTT

size: -
D: -
J: TRBJ2-1
V: TRBV6-4
CDR3: CASSDIFLSSYNEQFF
DNA: TGTGCCAGCAGTGACATATTCCTGAGCTCCTACAATGAGCAGTTCTTC

size: -
D: TRBD2
J: TRBJ2-1
V: TRBV2
CDR3: CASTLITGTRAYNEQFF
DNA: TGTGCCAGCACATTGATTACCGGGACTAGAGCTTACAATGAGCAGTTCTTC

size: -
D: TRBD1
J: TRBJ1-2
V: TRBV6-5
CDR3: CASRATGGAGGYTF
DNA: TGTGCCAGCAGGGCCACAGGGGGCGCCGGTGGCTACACCTTC

size: once
D: -
J: TRBJ1-2
V: TRBV30
CDR3: CAWSPRGVPNYGYTF
DNA: TGTGCCTGGAGTCCCAGGGGCGTGCCGAACTATGGCTACACCTTC

size: -
D: -
J: TRBJ2-5
V: TRBV2
CDR3: CASSAGLEGTQYF
DNA: TGTGCCAGCAGCGCCGGACTGGAAGGGACCCAGTACTTC

size: once
D: -
J: TRBJ1-2
V: TRBV12-3/TRBV12-4
CDR3: CASSLLGMGGYTF
DNA: TGTGCCAGCAGTTTACTGGGTATGGGTGGCTACACCTTC

size: -
D: TRBD1
J: TRBJ1-2
V: TRBV7-2
CDR3: CASSQGTAPGYTF
DNA: TGTGCCAGCAGCCAAGGGACAGCGCCTGGCTACACCTTC

size: -
D: -
J: TRBJ2-7
V: TRBV2
CDR3: CASSEISAYWYF
DNA: TGTGCCAGCAGTGAAATTAGCGCCTACTGGTACTTC

size: -
D: -
J: TRBJ1-1
V: TRBV11-2
CDR3: CASSFFPGADTEAFF
DNA: TGTGCCAGCAGCTTCTTCCCCGGGGCCGACACTGAAGCTTTCTTT

size: -
D: -
J: TRBJ1-4
V: TRBV5-1
CDR3: CASSLVQGNEKLFF
DNA: TGCGCCAGCAGCTTGGTTCAGGGGAATGAAAAACTGTTTTTT

size: few
D: -
J: TRBJ2-7
V: TRBV10-3
CDR3: CAISTGTTSYEQYF
DNA: TGTGCCATCAGTACAGGGACTACCTCCTACGAGCAGTACTTC

size: few
D: -
J: TRBJ2-3
V: TRBV7-8
CDR3: CASRRGLSDTQYF
DNA: TGTGCCAGTCGGCGGGGGCTCTCCGATACGCAGTATTTT

size: once
D: TRBD1
J: TRBJ1-1
V: TRBV6-5
CDR3: CASRRYGTGYTEAFF
DNA: TGTGCCAGCAGAAGGTATGGGACAGGGTACACTGAAGCTTTCTTT

size: -
D: TRBD2
J: TRBJ2-1
V: TRBV5-1
CDR3: CASSDGTSGVREQFF
DNA: TGCGCCAGCAGCGACGGGACTAGCGGGGTTAGAGAGCAGTTCTTC

size: -
D: -
J: TRBJ1-1
V: TRBV10-3
CDR3: CAISQGSDTEAFF
DNA: TGTGCCATCAGCCAAGGGTCGGACACTGAAGCTTTCTTT

size: -
D: TRBD1
J: TRBJ1-4
V: TRBV19
CDR3: CASSPTGEVTANEKLFF
DNA: TGTGCCAGTAGTCCGACAGGGGAAGTCACGGCTAATGAAAAACTGTTTTTT

size: -
D: TRBD2
J: TRBJ2-1
V: TRBV4-2
CDR3: CASSPNEGTTRYNEQFF
DNA: TGTGCCAGCAGCCCAAACGAAGGGACTACTAGGTACAATGAGCAGTTCTTC

size: -
D: -
J: TRBJ2-3
V: TRBV18
CDR3: CASSPAGFTDTQYF
DNA: TGTGCCAGCTCCCCCGCGGGTTTCACAGATACGCAGTATTTT

size: -
D: TRBD2
J: TRBJ2-3
V: TRBV18
CDR3: CASSPPRGSGDTDTQYF
DNA: TGTGCCAGCTCACCACCGCGGGGGAGTGGTGACACAGATACGCAGTATTTT

size: once
D: -
J: TRBJ1-1
V: TRBV3-1/TRBV3-2
CDR3: CASSPHRVEEAFF
DNA: TGTGCCAGCAGCCCGCACAGGGTTGAGGAAGCTTTCTTT

size: -
D: -
J: TRBJ2-7
V: TRBV27
CDR3: CASSPDIYEQYF
DNA: TGTGCCAGCAGTCCGGACATCTACGAGCAGTACTTC

size: -
D: TRBD1
J: TRBJ2-1
V: TRBV5-4
CDR3: CASSLGGGADNEQFF
DNA: TGTGCCAGCAGCTTGGGAGGGGGCGCGGACAATGAGCAGTTCTTC

size: -
D: -
J: TRBJ2-2
V: TRBV21-1
CDR3: CARQWPGPNTGELFF
DNA: TGTGCCCGACAATGGCCAGGGCCGAACACCGGGGAGCTGTTTTTT

size: once
D: -
J: TRBJ1-1
V: TRBV11-2
CDR3: CASSLENTEAFF
DNA: TGTGCCAGCAGCTTAGAAAACACTGAAGCTTTCTTT

size: -
D: -
J: TRBJ2-5
V: TRBV9
CDR3: CASSAGVWETQYF
DNA: TGTGCCAGCAGCGCAGGGGTTTGGGAGACCCAGTACTTC

size: -
D: -
J: TRBJ1-1
V: TRBV11-2
CDR3: CASSLDTAEAFF
DNA: TGTGCCAGCAGCTTAGATACGGCCGAAGCTTTCTTT

size: once
D: -
J: TRBJ1-6
V: TRBV7-2
CDR3: CASSPGPITSSYNSPLHF
DNA: TGTGCCAGCAGCCCGGGACCAATTACTTCCTCCTATAATTCACCCCTCCACTTT

size: once
D: -
J: TRBJ1-5
V: TRBV5-1
CDR3: CASSSGERNQPQHF
DNA: TGCGCCAGCAGCTCAGGGGAACGGAATCAGCCCCAGCATTTT

size: -
D: TRBD1
J: TRBJ2-2
V: TRBV2
CDR3: CASIGTDLTGELFF
DNA: TGTGCCAGCATAGGGACAGACCTCACCGGGGAGCTGTTTTTT

size: -
D: TRBD2
J: TRBJ2-5
V: TRBV7-9
CDR3: CASSFSGGASQETQYF
DNA: TGTGCCAGCAGCTTTAGCGGGGGGGCCTCCCAAGAGACCCAGTACTTC

size: -
D: -
J: TRBJ1-2
V: TRBV27
CDR3: CASSLSWGAGYTF
DNA: TGTGCCAGCAGTTTATCTTGGGGGGCCGGCTACACCTTC

size: -
D: TRBD1
J: TRBJ1-2
V: TRBV19
CDR3: CASSIDRGIYGYTF
DNA: TGTGCCAGTAGTATTGACAGGGGAATCTATGGCTACACCTTC

size: -
D: -
J: TRBJ1-1
V: TRBV30
CDR3: CAWSAGSKQKAFF
DNA: TGTGCCTGGAGTGCCGGGTCGAAGCAAAAAGCTTTCTTT

size: -
D: -
J: TRBJ1-2
V: TRBV4-1
CDR3: CASREGVGKSYGYTF
DNA: TGCGCCAGCAGGGAAGGGGTTGGGAAGAGCTATGGCTACACCTTC

size: -
D: TRBD1
J: TRBJ1-2
V: TRBV10-3
CDR3: CAISGQGYGYTF
DNA: TGTGCCATCAGTGGACAGGGCTATGGCTACACCTTC

size: -
D: TRBD2
J: TRBJ2-1
V: TRBV6-5
CDR3: CASRILAGGVGEQFF
DNA: TGTGCCAGCCGGATCCTAGCGGGAGGGGTGGGGGAGCAGTTCTTC

size: -
D: -
J: TRBJ2-1
V: TRBV5-1
CDR3: CASSLGQGSYNEQFF
DNA: TGCGCCAGCAGCTTGGGGCAGGGCTCCTACAATGAGCAGTTCTTC

size: -
D: TRBD1
J: TRBJ1-2
V: TRBV7-2
CDR3: CASSLGQGHFDGYTF
DNA: TGTGCCAGCAGCCTAGGACAGGGTCATTTCGATGGCTACACCTTC

size: -
D: -
J: TRBJ1-3
V: TRBV5-1
CDR3: CASSDSPSGNTIYF
DNA: TGCGCCAGCAGCGACAGCCCCTCTGGAAACACCATATATTTT

size: -
D: TRBD2
J: TRBJ2-1
V: TRBV9
CDR3: CASSRTSGGARDEQFF
DNA: TGTGCCAGCAGCCGGACTAGCGGGGGGGCCAGGGATGAGCAGTTCTTC

size: -
D: -
J: TRBJ2-6
V: TRBV30
CDR3: CAWSSGWRNGANVLTF
DNA: TGTGCCTGGAGTTCGGGGTGGCGGAATGGGGCCAACGTCCTGACTTTC

size: -
D: TRBD2
J: TRBJ2-1
V: TRBV12-5
CDR3: CASGLDGGGYNEQFF
DNA: TGTGCTAGTGGTTTGGACGGGGGGGGCTACAATGAGCAGTTCTTC

size: -
D: -
J: TRBJ2-3
V: TRBV29-1
CDR3: CSVVGEVTDTQYF
DNA: TGCAGCGTTGTTGGGGAGGTCACAGATACGCAGTATTTT